A selection of T cell receptor beta chains follows, all from one sample in a study of blood T cell repertoires in COVID-19. Method: immunoSEQ multiplex PCR; TCRdb's copy keeps in-frame clones and lacks some. Found here are approximately 320,000 clones, around nine tenths of them singletons; the top ten hold approximately 12%. Input material: peripheral blood. Receptors were obtained from a woman in her twenties or thirties with COVID-19, enrolled during active disease. Each CDR3 is given with its conserved first and last residue. Each record gives: D gene, J gene, V gene, clone size, CDR3 protein, CDR3 DNA. A D gene is named only where the DNA matches it firmly. A clone size is listed for some rows: how often the clone was seen (once, few, many), or a class if it is expanded.

>TRBD1|TRBJ2-7|TRBV6-5|.
CASSSRDRSDEQYF
TGTGCCAGCAGTAGCCGGGACAGGTCCGACGAGCAGTACTTC
>.|TRBJ1-5|TRBV12-3/TRBV12-4|few
CASSRDQPQHF
TGTGCCAGCAGCCGTGATCAGCCCCAGCATTTT
>.|TRBJ2-7|TRBV2|.
CASSPVGPVEYEQYF
TGTGCCAGCAGTCCTGTAGGCCCGGTGGAGTACGAGCAGTACTTC
>TRBD2|TRBJ2-5|TRBV4-1|.
CASSPRGTRVEKLSEETQYF
TGCGCCAGCAGCCCGCGGGGGACCAGGGTGGAGAAACTATCGGAAGAGACCCAGTACTTC
>.|TRBJ1-6|TRBV27|.
CASSSLSSYNSPLHF
TGTGCCAGCAGTTCACTGAGCTCCTATAATTCACCCCTCCACTTT
>.|TRBJ1-2|TRBV19|few
CASSIEVPPNSYCGYTF
TGTGCCAGTAGTATTGAAGTCCCCCCAAACTCCTATTGCGGCTACACCTTC
>.|TRBJ2-3|TRBV5-1|.
CASSLPAAVGWDTQYF
TGCGCCAGCAGCTTGCCGGCGGCGGTTGGATGGGATACGCAGTATTTT
>.|TRBJ1-1|TRBV2|few
CASSANYDEAFF
TGTGCCAGCAGTGCCAACTACGATGAAGCTTTCTTT
>TRBD1|TRBJ1-4|TRBV11-2|.
CASSPTFRQGGEKLFF
TGTGCCAGCAGCCCTACCTTCCGACAGGGTGGTGAAAAACTGTTTTTT
>TRBD2|TRBJ2-2|TRBV3-1/TRBV3-2|.
CASSRTSGGGTGELFF
TGTGCCAGCAGCCGAACTAGCGGGGGTGGTACCGGGGAGCTGTTTTTT
>.|TRBJ1-1|TRBV28|.
CASSHGRGNTEAFF
TGTGCCAGCAGCCATGGCCGCGGGAACACTGAAGCTTTCTTT
>.|TRBJ1-2|TRBV19|.
CASSILNRADGYTF
TGTGCCAGTAGTATTCTAAACAGGGCCGATGGCTACACCTTC
>TRBD2|TRBJ2-1|TRBV7-9|.
CASSPASGHNEQFF
TGTGCCAGCAGCCCCGCTAGCGGCCACAATGAGCAGTTCTTC
>.|TRBJ1-1|TRBV19|.
CASSSQDSLGTEAFF
TGTGCCAGTAGTTCCCAGGACAGTCTAGGGACTGAAGCTTTCTTT
>.|TRBJ1-5|TRBV6-5|.
CASGQLSNQPQHF
TGTGCCAGCGGGCAGCTTAGCAATCAGCCCCAGCATTTT
>.|TRBJ1-2|TRBV5-1|once
CASSLAGGFGYGYTF
TGCGCCAGCAGCTTGGCGGGGGGTTTTGGGTATGGCTACACCTTC
>.|TRBJ2-1|TRBV16|.
CASSHYPRGDEQFF
TGTGCCAGCAGCCACTATCCTCGGGGTGATGAGCAGTTCTTC
>TRBD1|TRBJ2-1|TRBV24-1|.
CATSAGQGGVYNEQFF
TGTGCCACCAGTGCGGGACAGGGGGGAGTATACAATGAGCAGTTCTTC
>.|TRBJ1-1|TRBV11-1|few
CASSLLGGDTEAFF
TGTGCCAGCAGCTTATTAGGGGGTGATACTGAAGCTTTCTTT
>TRBD1|TRBJ1-4|TRBV27|once
CASMGQRNEKLFF
TGTGCCAGTATGGGACAGCGGAATGAAAAACTGTTTTTT
>TRBD1|TRBJ1-4|TRBV4-1|.
CASSQVPGTVREKLFF
TGCGCCAGCAGCCAAGTACCGGGGACAGTTCGTGAAAAACTGTTTTTT
>.|TRBJ2-1|TRBV13|.
CASSLSPRYNEQFF
TGTGCCAGCAGCTTATCTCCCAGATACAATGAGCAGTTCTTC
>TRBD2|TRBJ2-7|TRBV11-3|.
CASSLEGGLAGGSEQYF
TGTGCCAGCAGCTTAGAGGGCGGACTAGCGGGGGGATCCGAGCAGTACTTC
>.|TRBJ1-2|TRBV21-1|.
CASTIPGREEANYGYTF
TGTGCCAGCACCATTCCCGGGAGGGAGGAAGCTAACTATGGCTACACCTTC
>TRBD2|TRBJ2-5|TRBV3-1/TRBV3-2|.
CASTQRGTQETQYF
TGTGCCAGCACCCAGCGGGGGACGCAAGAGACCCAGTACTTC
>.|TRBJ2-5|TRBV7-9|once
CASSLGSGRETQYF
TGTGCCAGCAGCTTAGGTTCGGGTCGGGAGACCCAGTACTTC
>TRBD1|TRBJ2-5|TRBV6-6|.
CASSSREGGGRETQYF
TGTGCCAGCAGTTCACGGGAAGGGGGCGGTCGAGAGACCCAGTACTTC
>TRBD1|TRBJ1-2|TRBV27|.
CASSDREGGNYGYTF
TGTGCCAGCAGCGACAGGGAAGGAGGTAACTATGGCTACACCTTC
>.|TRBJ1-6|TRBV7-2|.
CASSLATPYNSPLHF
TGTGCCAGCAGCTTAGCGACTCCCTATAATTCACCCCTCCACTTT
>.|TRBJ1-6|TRBV6-5|.
CASSYQGSSYNSPLHF
TGTGCCAGCAGTTACCAAGGGAGCTCCTATAATTCACCCCTCCACTTT
>.|TRBJ1-1|TRBV6-2/TRBV6-3|.
CASSPLWIGRNTEAFF
TGTGCCAGCAGCCCGCTGTGGATAGGGAGGAACACTGAAGCTTTCTTT
>TRBD2|TRBJ2-1|TRBV19|.
CASSMGEGNEQFF
TGTGCCAGTAGTATGGGGGAGGGCAATGAGCAGTTCTTC
>.|TRBJ2-3|TRBV27|.
CASSLYPPGVPSTDTQYF
TGTGCCAGCAGTTTATACCCCCCGGGGGTCCCTAGCACAGATACGCAGTATTTT
>.|TRBJ1-4|TRBV20-1|.
CSASRGWGAEEKLFF
TGCAGTGCTAGTAGGGGATGGGGCGCAGAAGAAAAACTGTTTTTT
>TRBD2|TRBJ2-7|TRBV7-8|.
CASRQDTSGTLYEQYF
TGTGCCAGCAGACAAGACACTAGCGGGACTCTCTACGAGCAGTACTTC
>.|TRBJ2-7|TRBV6-2/TRBV6-3|.
CASSYYGSSYEQYF
TGTGCCAGCAGTTACTACGGGAGCTCCTACGAGCAGTACTTC
>.|TRBJ2-2|TRBV2|.
CASSEVPGGELFF
TGTGCCAGCAGTGAAGTCCCCGGCGGGGAGCTGTTTTTT
>.|TRBJ2-2|TRBV5-4|.
CASTFRASGDTGELFF
TGTGCCAGCACCTTTAGGGCCAGCGGAGACACCGGGGAGCTGTTTTTT
>.|TRBJ2-3|TRBV24-1|.
CATSDLQGTQYF
TGTGCCACCAGTGATTTACAGGGTACGCAGTATTTT
>TRBD2|TRBJ2-7|TRBV11-2|.
CASSISGGAYEQYF
TGTGCCAGCAGCATTAGCGGGGGGGCCTACGAGCAGTACTTC
>TRBD1|TRBJ2-3|TRBV12-5|.
CASGPGTGDTDTQYF
TGTGCTAGTGGCCCCGGGACAGGGGACACAGATACGCAGTATTTT
>.|TRBJ1-5|TRBV28|once
CASTPRGGGNQPQHF
TGTGCCAGCACCCCGCGGGGCGGGGGCAATCAGCCCCAGCATTTT
>.|TRBJ2-5|TRBV4-1|.
CASSPQGLEETQYF
TGCGCCAGCAGCCCGCAGGGGTTGGAGGAGACCCAGTACTTC
>TRBD1|TRBJ1-3|TRBV18|.
CASDRGAGNTIYF
TGTGCCAGCGACAGGGGGGCTGGAAACACCATATATTTT
>TRBD1|TRBJ1-1|TRBV2|.
CASTGTGVGAFF
TGTGCCAGCACCGGGACAGGGGTTGGAGCTTTCTTT
>TRBD2|TRBJ2-1|TRBV4-1|.
CASSQGVAGLYNEQFF
TGCGCCAGCAGCCAAGGAGTAGCGGGGCTATACAATGAGCAGTTCTTC
>TRBD1|TRBJ2-3|TRBV28|.
CASSPLMGGHRGRTVQAPDTQYF
TGTGCCAGCAGTCCCCTTATGGGGGGGCACAGGGGGCGAACGGTTCAAGCACCAGATACGCAGTATTTT
>.|TRBJ2-7|TRBV21-1|.
CASSMDRVCYEQYF
TGTGCCAGCAGCATGGACAGGGTTTGCTACGAGCAGTACTTC
>.|TRBJ2-3|TRBV19|.
CASSDTGTDTQYF
TGTGCCAGTAGTGATACGGGGACAGATACGCAGTATTTT
>TRBD1|TRBJ1-6|TRBV27|.
CASSWTGGGNSPLHF
TGTGCCAGCAGTTGGACAGGGGGTGGGAATTCACCCCTCCACTTT
>.|TRBJ2-7|TRBV19|.
CASSNQRQSTYEQYF
TGTGCCAGTAGTAATCAAAGACAGTCCACCTACGAGCAGTACTTC
>.|TRBJ2-7|TRBV18|.
CASSSLTGLSSYEQYF
TGTGCCAGCTCATCCCTTACAGGGCTGAGCTCCTACGAGCAGTACTTC
>.|TRBJ2-5|TRBV13|.
CASSLRQQETQYF
TGTGCCAGCAGCTTAAGACAGCAAGAGACCCAGTACTTC
>TRBD2|TRBJ2-3|TRBV28|.
CASSSSPSGGAADTQYF
TGTGCCAGCAGTTCCTCCCCTAGCGGGGGGGCCGCAGATACGCAGTATTTT